This T cell receptor beta chain was identified in a study of chemoradiotherapy in HPV16-positive cancers. About the study: Two HPV16-positive patients' cells yielded candidate HPV-specific clones and common motifs.

This CDR3 has 14 residues. Losses at the gene ends were 2 bases for V and 8 bases for J; bases not matched to a gene: 6. Looked up from germline, CDR1 is SGHTA and CDR2 is FQGNSA. Sequenced by immunoSEQ multiplex PCR; TCRdb stores in-frame clones only, minus some. The data contain 9,500 to 12,000 clones, 70% to 85% of them singletons. This material was collected from a patient who underwent chemoradiotherapy. This chain connects TRBV7-2 to TRBJ2-3; TRBD1 aligns across 8 bases. The source of this sequence is a human donor with HPV-associated anogenital cancer. CDR3 coding DNA: TGTGCCAGCAGCTTATCGCCAGGGGGCGGTACGCAGTATTTT. Its translation: CASSLSPGGGTQYF.